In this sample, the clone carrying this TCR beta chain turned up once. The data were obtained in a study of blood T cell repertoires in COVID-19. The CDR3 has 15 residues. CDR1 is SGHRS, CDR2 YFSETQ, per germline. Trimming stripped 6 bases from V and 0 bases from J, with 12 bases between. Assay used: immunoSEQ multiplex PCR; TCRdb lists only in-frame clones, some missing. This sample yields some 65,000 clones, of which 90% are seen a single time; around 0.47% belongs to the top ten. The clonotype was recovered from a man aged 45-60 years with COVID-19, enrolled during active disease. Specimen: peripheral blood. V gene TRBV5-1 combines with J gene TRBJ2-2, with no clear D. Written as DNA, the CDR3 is TGCGCCAGCAAAAGAGACATAGCGAACACCGGGGAGCTGTTTTTT. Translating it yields CASKRDIANTGELFF.